The clone carrying this T cell receptor beta chain has only a few counts. It was during active infection that Seattle patients were enrolled and then longitudinally followed. The CDR3 spans 11 residues. Trimming left V 6 bases short and J 8 bases short, with 13 bases between. Germline V gene data show CDR1 as DFQATT and CDR2 as SNEGSKA (reference sequence). The data derive from a study of blood T cell repertoires in COVID-19. For the study at large: Donors in the United States, Italy and Spain gave samples during acute or convalescent COVID-19. Sample material is recorded as cDNA or gDNA derived from T cells, B-cell-depleted T cells, or PBMCs.

Per the authors' pipeline: Amplification of reference gene primers was used by the study to estimate nucleated cell counts. Generated by immunoSEQ multiplex PCR, the TCRdb table keeps only in-frame clones and is missing some. V, J and clone size were drawn from that table, and D and trimming were deduced from the DNA. The sample shows 250,000 to 300,000 clones, roughly nine tenths of them seen only once. This sequence originates from a woman younger than 45 with COVID-19, enrolled during active disease. The chain has TRBV20-1 and TRBJ1-2; TRBD1 is a possible D gene (6 bases). The specimen sequenced was peripheral blood. The CDR3 region has the DNA TGCAGTGCCGACAGGAATAACGGCTACACCTTC. Protein: CSADRNNGYTF.